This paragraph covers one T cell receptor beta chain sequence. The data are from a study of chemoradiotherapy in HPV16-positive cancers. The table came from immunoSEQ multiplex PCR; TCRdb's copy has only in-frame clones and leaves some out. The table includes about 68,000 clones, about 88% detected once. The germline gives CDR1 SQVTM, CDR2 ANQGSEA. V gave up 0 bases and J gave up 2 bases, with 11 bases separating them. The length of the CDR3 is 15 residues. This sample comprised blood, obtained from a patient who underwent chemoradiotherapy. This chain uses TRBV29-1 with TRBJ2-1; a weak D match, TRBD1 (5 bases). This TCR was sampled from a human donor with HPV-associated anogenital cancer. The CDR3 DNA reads TGCAGCGTTGAAGACAGGGCACCTCCCTACAATGAGCAGTTCTTC. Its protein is CSVEDRAPPYNEQFF.